Here is one TCR beta chain with its context. Its antigen remains unidentified. This CDR3 has 16 residues. The ends were cut back, 2 bases at V and 4 bases at J, with 16 bases in the middle. It was by quantitative 5'-RACE with molecular barcodes that TCR beta libraries were made. From the 5' RACE reads, TCRdb called clonotypes with MiXCR, one entry per CDR3 protein. The sample gives some 450,000 distinct CDR3 sequences, roughly 17% of which show up once; under 1.2% is in the top ten. This sample is part of a study of CD8 T cells in ankylosing spondylitis. Study findings and constraints: Certain motif variants had earlier been reported in reactive arthritis synovial fluid and blood. Among TCR beta sequences, a motif of fewer than 10 highly homologous variants appeared characteristic of ankylosing spondylitis blood. Disease-associated clonotypes exhibited CD8+ identity and were relatively infrequent in peripheral blood.

This receptor was identified in a male donor with ankylosing spondylitis. This chain links TRBV12-3 or TRBV12-4 with TRBJ2-3; D may be TRBD1 (5 bases). Sequencing used blood, either unsorted or a sorted T cell fraction (not recorded which). The CDR3 coding sequence is TGTGCCAGCAGTTTAACGGGTAAGAGGACACCAGATACGCAGTATTTT. Protein: CASSLTGKRTPDTQYF.